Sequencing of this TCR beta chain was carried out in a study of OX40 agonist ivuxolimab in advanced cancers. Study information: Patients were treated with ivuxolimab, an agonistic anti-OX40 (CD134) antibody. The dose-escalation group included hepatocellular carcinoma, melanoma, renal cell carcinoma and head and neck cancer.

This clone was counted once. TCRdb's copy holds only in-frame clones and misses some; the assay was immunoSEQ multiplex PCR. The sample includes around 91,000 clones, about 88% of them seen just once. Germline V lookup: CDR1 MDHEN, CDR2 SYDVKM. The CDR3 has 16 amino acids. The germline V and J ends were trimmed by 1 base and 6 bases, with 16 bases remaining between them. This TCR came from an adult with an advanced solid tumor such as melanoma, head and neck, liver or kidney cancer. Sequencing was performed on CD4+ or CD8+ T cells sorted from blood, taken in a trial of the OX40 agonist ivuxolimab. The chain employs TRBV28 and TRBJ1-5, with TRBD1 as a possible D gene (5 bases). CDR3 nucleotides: TGTGCCAGCAGTTTATTGGGGGTTTTGTTTGTTCAGCCCCAGCATTTT. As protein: CASSLLGVLFVQPQHF.